The source of this TCR beta chain is a study of T cells in Graves' hyperthyroidism and ophthalmopathy. There were TCR beta CDR3 regions amplified from RNA transcripts. An initial round of RT-PCR targeting the TCR CDR3 relied on the HTBI primer set. Via MiXCR, TCRdb re-called the multiplex PCR reads, giving one row per CDR3 protein. The data hold 500,000 to 550,000 distinct CDR3 sequences, with under 25% observed a single time. Recently diagnosed hyperthyroidism of less than 2 months' duration affected patients aged 18 to 65. Diagnoses were established using clinical symptoms, serum thyroxine and TRAb, thyroid ultrasound and orbital computed tomography. The CDR3 is made up of 17 amino acids. Deletions cut 5 bases from V and 4 bases from J, with 23 bases between. Per germline, CDR1 MNHEY and CDR2 SMNVEV (reference sequence). This clonotype was detected many times.

J is TRBJ1-2 and V is TRBV27; D not resolved. The clonotype was recovered from a man aged 18 to 29 with Graves' hyperthyroidism. Specimen: blood. The chain's CDR3 is CASSPFPSVAESYGYTF. The CDR3 bases are TGTGCCAGCAGTCCCTTCCCTTCCGTGGCTGAGTCCTATGGCTACACCTTC.